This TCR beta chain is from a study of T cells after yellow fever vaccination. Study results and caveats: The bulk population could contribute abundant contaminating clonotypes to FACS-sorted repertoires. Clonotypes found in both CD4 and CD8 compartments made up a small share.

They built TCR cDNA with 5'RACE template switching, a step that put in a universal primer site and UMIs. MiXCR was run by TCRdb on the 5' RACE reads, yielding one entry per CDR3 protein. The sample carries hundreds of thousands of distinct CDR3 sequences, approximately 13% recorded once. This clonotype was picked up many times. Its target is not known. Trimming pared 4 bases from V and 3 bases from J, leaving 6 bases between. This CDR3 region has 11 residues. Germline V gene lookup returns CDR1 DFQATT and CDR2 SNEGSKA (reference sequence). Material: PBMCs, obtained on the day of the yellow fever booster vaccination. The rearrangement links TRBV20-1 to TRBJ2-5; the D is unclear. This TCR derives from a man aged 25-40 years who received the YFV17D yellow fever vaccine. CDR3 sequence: CSATGKETQYF. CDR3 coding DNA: TGCAGTGCTACCGGTAAAGAGACCCAGTACTTC.